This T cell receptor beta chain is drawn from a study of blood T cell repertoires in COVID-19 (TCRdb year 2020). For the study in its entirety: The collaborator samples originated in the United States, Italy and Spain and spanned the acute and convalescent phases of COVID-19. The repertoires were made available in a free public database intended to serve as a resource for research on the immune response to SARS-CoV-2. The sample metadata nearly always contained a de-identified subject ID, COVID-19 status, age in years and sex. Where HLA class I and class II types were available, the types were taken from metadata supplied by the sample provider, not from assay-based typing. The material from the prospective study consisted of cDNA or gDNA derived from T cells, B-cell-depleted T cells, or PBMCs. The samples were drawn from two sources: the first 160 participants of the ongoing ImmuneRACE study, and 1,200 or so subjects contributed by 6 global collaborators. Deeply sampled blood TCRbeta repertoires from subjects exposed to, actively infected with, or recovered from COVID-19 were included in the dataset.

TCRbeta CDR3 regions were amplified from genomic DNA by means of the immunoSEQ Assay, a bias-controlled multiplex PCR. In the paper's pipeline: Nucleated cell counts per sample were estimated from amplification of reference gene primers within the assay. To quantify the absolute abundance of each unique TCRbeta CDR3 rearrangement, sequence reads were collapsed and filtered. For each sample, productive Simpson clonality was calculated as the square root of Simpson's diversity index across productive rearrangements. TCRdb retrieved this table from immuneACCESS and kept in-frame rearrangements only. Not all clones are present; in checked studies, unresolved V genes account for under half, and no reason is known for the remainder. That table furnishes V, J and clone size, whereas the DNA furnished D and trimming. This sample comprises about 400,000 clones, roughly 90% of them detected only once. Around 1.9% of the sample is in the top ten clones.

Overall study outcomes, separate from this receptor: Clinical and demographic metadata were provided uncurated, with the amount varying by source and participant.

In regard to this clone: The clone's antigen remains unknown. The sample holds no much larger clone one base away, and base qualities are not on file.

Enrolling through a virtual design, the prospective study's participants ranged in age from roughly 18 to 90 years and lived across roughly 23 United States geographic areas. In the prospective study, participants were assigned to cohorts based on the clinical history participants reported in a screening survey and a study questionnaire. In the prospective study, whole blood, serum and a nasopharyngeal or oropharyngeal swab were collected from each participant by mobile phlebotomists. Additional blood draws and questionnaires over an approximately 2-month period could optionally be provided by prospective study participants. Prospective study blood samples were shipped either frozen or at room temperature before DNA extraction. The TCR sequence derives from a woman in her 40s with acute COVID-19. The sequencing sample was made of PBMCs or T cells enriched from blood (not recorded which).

The sequence in DNA is TGTGCCAGCAGCCTCGACAGTGGAAATGAAAAACTGTTTTTT. This encodes CASSLDSGNEKLFF. Rearrangement joined TRBV7-2 to TRBJ1-4, and TRBD1 may be the D gene, going by 5 matching bases. Taken from the germline V gene, the CDR1 and CDR2 loops are SGHTA and FQGNSA. The CDR3 contains 14 residues, cysteine and phenylalanine counted. Only the CDR3 portion is preserved as DNA: 42 bases, with reading frame beginning at the first base. V sheds 5 bases and J sheds 5 bases, leaving 12 bases between their ends. Reference TRBV7-2 and TRBJ1-4 proteins supply the regions before and after the CDR3; the full variable domain is: GAGVSQSPSNKVTEKGKDVELRCDPISGHTALYWYRQSLGQGLEFLIYFQGNSAPDKSGLPSDRFSAERTGGSVSTLTIQRTQQEDSAVYLCASSLDSGNEKLFFGSGTQLSVL.